A selection of T cell receptor beta chains follows, all from one sample in a study of T cells in Graves' hyperthyroidism and ophthalmopathy. In TCRdb, the multiplex PCR reads were re-called with MiXCR into one record per CDR3 protein. The sample yields 620,000 or so distinct CDR3 sequences, 13% to 15% seen once. Sequencing input: blood. These receptors came from a woman aged 45-65 years with Graves' ophthalmopathy. Each CDR3 is given with its conserved first and last residue. The D gene is left open where the match is weak. Clone size appears in some rows only: once, few, many, or a class for an expanded clone.

>.|TRBV28|many|TRBJ1-5
CASTTRPVGAYSNQPQHF
TGTGCCAGCACCACCCGGCCCGTAGGGGCTTATAGCAATCAGCCCCAGCATTTT
>.|TRBV20-1|many|TRBJ1-1
CSARWVGTNTEAFF
TGCAGTGCTAGATGGGTAGGGACGAACACTGAAGCTTTCTTT
>TRBD2|TRBV6-2/TRBV6-3|many|TRBJ2-3
CASSYSKTSGSWGSTDTQYF
TGTGCCAGCAGTTACTCGAAGACTAGCGGGAGTTGGGGGAGCACAGATACGCAGTATTTT
>.|TRBV20-1|.|TRBJ1-5
CSARDLQVDQPQHF
TGCAGTGCTAGAGATCTGCAGGTTGATCAGCCCCAGCATTTT
>.|TRBV7-3|many|TRBJ2-1
CASSLRGGGTYNEQFF
TGTGCCAGCAGCTTAAGAGGGGGAGGGACCTACAATGAGCAGTTCTTC
>.|TRBV7-9|.|TRBJ2-7
CATNSGQTYEQYF
TGTGCCACAAACAGTGGCCAAACCTACGAGCAGTACTTC
>TRBD2|TRBV11-2|many|TRBJ2-1
CASISSRASGRADEQFF
TGTGCCAGCATTAGTTCTCGGGCTAGCGGGAGGGCGGATGAGCAGTTCTTC
>TRBD1|TRBV7-9|.|TRBJ1-3
CASSPDRGLENTIYF
TGTGCCAGCAGCCCTGACAGGGGTTTGGAAAACACCATATATTTT
>.|TRBV12-5|many|TRBJ1-2
CASGYADIGYGYTF
TGTGCTAGTGGCTACGCCGACATCGGCTATGGCTACACCTTC
>.|TRBV7-3|many|TRBJ2-3
CASSGRGETDTQYF
TGTGCCAGCAGCGGACGCGGGGAGACAGATACGCAGTATTTT
>.|TRBV20-1|few|TRBJ2-2
CSARRVAGELFF
TGCAGTGCTAGACGCGTCGCCGGGGAGCTGTTTTTT
>.|TRBV9|.|TRBJ2-1
CASSPDGDGYNEQFF
TGTGCCAGCAGCCCCGATGGAGACGGGTACAATGAGCAGTTCTTC
>.|TRBV15|many|TRBJ2-7
CATSGTSFHEQYF
TGTGCCACCAGCGGAACTAGCTTCCACGAGCAGTACTTC
>TRBD2|TRBV20-1|many|TRBJ2-1
CSAPKTSGSPSSYNEQFF
TGCAGTGCTCCTAAGACTAGCGGGAGTCCCAGCTCCTACAATGAGCAGTTCTTC